This TCR beta chain came from a study of shared clonotypes between healthy human individuals. This CDR3 spans 12 amino acids. Germline trimming cut 5 bases from V and 6 bases from J; bases unmatched to any gene: 3. In germline, CDR1 is SQVTM, CDR2 ANQGSEA. In the naive CD8 group, cells lacked CD45RO and were positively selected for CCR7, so terminally differentiated effector memory CD45RA+ cells were left out. Profiling relied on immunoSEQ multiplex PCR, and the TCRdb table lists in-frame clones only, not all of them. This sample yields millions of clones, of which under 95% are seen a single time; around 1.7% belongs to the top ten.

The chain links TRBV29-1 to TRBJ2-2; 7 positions match TRBD2. The sample comprised naive CD8+ T cells from PBMCs. The sequence derives from a man between 18 and 35 years old in good health. Some clones in this sample may be carry-over from other donors' samples. The CDR3 is CSVTSAAGELFF. Here the CDR3 DNA reads TGCAGCGTTACTAGCGCCGCCGGGGAGCTGTTTTTT.